One and the same sample provided the 31 T cell receptor beta chains below, sequenced in a study of blood T cells in healthy people across ages. Using a J-beta primer mix together with a sample-barcoded 5' primer, a second PCR was run for roughly 7 to 11 cycles. TCRdb independently ran MiXCR on the 5' RACE reads; one entry per CDR3 protein. The table shows about 1.4 million distinct CDR3 sequences, with around 59% occurring only once. Source material: blood. Every receptor here comes from a man between 18 and 29 years old in good health.

The rearrangement uses TRBV7-2 and TRBJ2-3; D is uncertain. Germline assignment: CDR1 SGHTA and CDR2 FQGNSA. Trimming took 3 bases from V and 4 from J, leaving 11 bases between them. This CDR3 comprises 14 residues. CDR3: CASSFYSRADTQYF. The DNA of the CDR3 is TGTGCCAGCAGCTTTTATAGCCGCGCAGATACGCAGTATTTT. The complete variable domain, with remaining parts taken from reference TRBV7-2 and TRBJ2-3, reads GAGVSQSPSNKVTEKGKDVELRCDPISGHTALYWYRQSLGQGLEFLIYFQGNSAPDKSGLPSDRFSAERTGGSVSTLTIQRTQQEDSAVYLCASSFYSRADTQYFGPGTRLTVL.

The chain links TRBV7-2 to TRBJ1-1, with D perhaps matching TRBD1 (5 bases). V was clipped by 2 bases and J by 0 bases, with 10 bases between them. Looked up from germline, CDR1 is SGHTA and CDR2 is FQGNSA. The CDR3 is 15 residues long. CDR3 in amino acids: CASSLTGLMNTEAFF. The CDR3 nucleotides are TGTGCCAGCAGCTTAACGGGGCTGATGAACACTGAAGCTTTCTTT.

This chain connects TRBV20-1 to TRBJ2-1, with 7 bases that match TRBD2. The CDR3 is made up of 13 amino acids. J lost 8 bases, V lost 6 bases, and 10 bases had no gene match. Germline lookup yields CDR1 DFQATT and CDR2 SNEGSKA (reference sequence). The CDR3 region is CSAGGYVGHEQFF. CDR3 coding DNA: TGCAGTGCCGGGGGGTATGTTGGCCATGAGCAGTTCTTC.

The CDR3 protein is CSARDWTSGELIEQFF. The CDR3 region has the DNA TGCAGTGCTAGAGACTGGACTAGCGGGGAGCTGATTGAGCAGTTCTTC. The rearrangement links TRBV20-1 to TRBJ2-1, with 12 bases identical to TRBD2. The germline gives CDR1 DFQATT, CDR2 SNEGSKA (reference sequence). The CDR3 runs to 16 residues. V gave up 0 bases and J gave up 9 bases; unmatched junction bases: 9.

CDR3 coding DNA: TGTGCCAGCAGCCCCCCGAACTCTGGGGCCAACGTCCTGACTTTC. It translates to CASSPPNSGANVLTF. This chain joins TRBV12-3 or TRBV12-4 and TRBJ2-6, with D unclear. V was trimmed by 6 bases and J by 0 bases, leaving 9 bases between them. CDR3 length: 15 amino acids.

J is TRBJ2-7 and V is TRBV6-6; tentative D call: TRBD2 (6 bases). The CDR3 runs 14 residues. CDR1 is MNHNY and CDR2 is SVGAGI in the germline V gene (reference sequence). Deletions cut 11 bases from V and 3 bases from J, with 20 bases between. The CDR3 region has the DNA TGTGCCGCTTCGCGGGAACCGAGGGACTACGAGCAGTACTTC. Translated, it gives CAASREPRDYEQYF.

This chain uses TRBV6-5 with TRBJ1-4; possible D gene TRBD1, 5 bases. V dropped 5 bases and J dropped 1 base, with 11 bases sitting between them. This CDR3 has 15 amino acids. Germline lookup yields CDR1 MNHEY and CDR2 SVGAGI. For the CDR3, the DNA is TGTGCCAGCAGTACCAACGGGGGAACTAATGAAAAACTGTTTTTT. Translating gives CASSTNGGTNEKLFF.

This rearrangement joins TRBV10-3 to TRBJ2-7; D possibly uses TRBD1 or TRBD2 (5 bases each). Trimming pared 3 bases from V and 2 bases from J, leaving 8 bases between. Germline V CDR1 and CDR2: ENHRY, SYGVKD. This CDR3 spans 13 amino acids. The CDR3 loop reads CAISDGGTYEQYF. The CDR3 DNA sequence: TGTGCCATCAGTGATGGGGGAACCTACGAGCAGTACTTC.

This clonotype was observed a handful of times. The gene calls are TRBV27 and TRBJ1-1; a possible D gene is TRBD1 (5 bases). V was clipped by 0 bases and J by 1 base, with 6 bases between them. The CDR3 runs to 14 residues. Germline assignment: CDR1 MNHEY and CDR2 SMNVEV (reference sequence). The CDR3: CASSLSGPNTEAFF. DNA for the CDR3: TGTGCCAGCAGTTTATCGGGGCCGAACACTGAAGCTTTCTTT.

The rearrangement uses TRBV4-2 and TRBJ2-7, with D possibly being TRBD1 (5 bases). This CDR3 contains 15 residues. The germline V gene has CDR1 LGHNA and CDR2 YNFKEQ. V was cut by 1 base and J by 5 bases, with 15 bases left in between. The CDR3 sequence is CASSQGWQGTDEQYF. CDR3 bases: TGTGCCAGCAGCCAAGGTTGGCAGGGTACCGACGAGCAGTACTTC.

V usage is TRBV28 and J usage is TRBJ1-2; D is perhaps TRBD1 (5 bases). Germline-derived CDR1 and CDR2 are MDHEN and SYDVKM. The ends were cut back, 6 bases at V and 4 bases at J, with 12 bases in the middle. There are 13 residues in the CDR3. The DNA of the CDR3 is TGTGCCAGCAGAATTCAGGGTGCCTATGGCTACACCTTC. Its protein is CASRIQGAYGYTF.

This clonotype was observed a handful of times. The chain carries TRBV27 and TRBJ2-7; no definite D call. The V end lost 3 bases, the J end lost 4 bases, and 10 bases lay between the germline ends. The CDR3 covers 13 residues. Germline CDR1 is MNHEY and CDR2 is SMNVEV (reference sequence). This CDR3 reads CASSLVWGYEQYF. CDR3 nucleotide sequence: TGTGCCAGCAGTTTGGTTTGGGGTTACGAGCAGTACTTC.

This clonotype was found a few times. The chain combines TRBV4-1 with TRBJ2-1; the match to TRBD2 covers 12 bases. CDR1 is MGHRA, CDR2 YSYEKL, per germline. CDR3 size: 17 residues. After removal of 3 bases from V and 6 bases from J, the junction contained 9 bases not matched to a gene. CDR3 in amino acids: CASSQGLAGPAGNEQFF. The CDR3 region has the DNA TGCGCCAGCAGCCAGGGACTAGCGGGCCCGGCGGGCAATGAGCAGTTCTTC.

This chain joins TRBV5-8 and TRBJ2-7, with TRBD2 identical over 11 bases. This CDR3 has 16 amino acids. Germline-derived CDR1 and CDR2 are SGHTS and YDEGEE. Trimming removed 3 bases from V and 7 bases from J; junction bases left unmatched: 12. The CDR3: CASSYWTSGHSGEQYF. For the CDR3, the DNA is TGTGCCAGCAGCTATTGGACTAGCGGGCACTCAGGGGAGCAGTACTTC.

V usage is TRBV11-2 and J usage is TRBJ2-2; D gene unclear. V dropped 5 bases and J dropped 3 bases, with 10 bases sitting between them. The CDR3 is 14 amino acids. Germline V lookup: CDR1 SGHAT, CDR2 FQNNGV. The CDR3 nucleotides read TGTGCCAGCAGCCTCAGCGTTTACACCGGGGAGCTGTTTTTT. Its translation: CASSLSVYTGELFF.

This clonotype was picked up a small number of times. This rearrangement joins TRBV6-5 to TRBJ1-6; 9 nucleotides line up with TRBD1. Germline V gene lookup returns CDR1 MNHEY and CDR2 SVGAGI. V lost 4 bases and J lost 10; bases outside the gene matches: 14. The CDR3 is made up of 17 amino acids. CDR3: CASSSSGTGNNYSPLHF. Written as DNA, the CDR3 is TGTGCCAGCAGTTCCTCCGGGACAGGGAACAATTACTCACCCCTCCACTTT.

Note on this clonotype: Relative to the germline gene, one junction end is altered; a read error may explain this. The chain links TRBV12-3 or TRBV12-4 to TRBJ2-5; TRBD2 is a possible D gene (7 bases). The CDR3 covers 13 residues. CDR3 protein: CASSLGGGETPYF. The CDR3 DNA reads TGTGCCAGCAGTTTGGGAGGGGGAGAGACCCCGTACTTC.

The rearrangement uses TRBV5-1 and TRBJ2-3, with D perhaps matching TRBD1 (6 bases). This CDR3 has 15 residues. The germline V gene has CDR1 SGHRS and CDR2 YFSETQ. Deletions cut 0 bases from V and 3 bases from J, with 11 bases between. CDR3: CASSLEVRGTDTQYF. DNA for the CDR3: TGCGCCAGCAGCTTGGAGGTCAGGGGAACAGATACGCAGTATTTT.

The J gene is TRBJ2-7, the V gene TRBV18; 7 nucleotides agree with TRBD1. Germline-derived CDR1 and CDR2 are KGHSH and LQKENI. There are 14 residues in the CDR3. J gave up 3 bases and V 3 bases, and 5 bases lay outside the gene matches. CDR3 bases: TGTGCCAGCTCACCGGTCGACAGGGACTACGAGCAGTACTTC. The encoded protein is CASSPVDRDYEQYF.

The rearrangement joins TRBV3-1 to TRBJ1-6; TRBD1 might be the D (5 bases). V was cut by 1 base and J by 10 bases, with 11 bases left in between. The CDR3 consists of 14 residues. Germline lookup yields CDR1 LGHDT and CDR2 YNNKEL (reference sequence). CDR3 sequence: CASSQAQGSSPLHF. CDR3 DNA sequence: TGTGCCAGCAGCCAAGCCCAGGGATCCTCACCCCTCCACTTT.

The chain combines TRBV2 with TRBJ2-5; TRBD2 matches at 7 bases. CDR1 is SNHLY and CDR2 is FYNNEI in the germline V gene. The CDR3 is 14 residues long. J was trimmed by 5 bases and V by 7 bases; bases with no gene match: 10. CDR3 sequence reads: CASKDPQGGETQYF. The DNA of the CDR3 is TGTGCCAGCAAAGACCCCCAGGGAGGGGAGACCCAGTACTTC.

The count of this clonotype is one. J is TRBJ1-5 and V is TRBV20-1; 7 positions match TRBD1. J lost 2 bases, V lost 5 bases, and 6 bases had no gene match. Germline values: CDR1 DFQATT, CDR2 SNEGSKA (reference sequence). The CDR3 is 14 amino acids. The CDR3 sequence: CSAWQGVGNQPQHF. In DNA, the CDR3 is TGCAGTGCTTGGCAGGGGGTCGGCAATCAGCCCCAGCATTTT.

The J gene is TRBJ1-6, the V gene TRBV5-1, with D possibly matching TRBD1 (5 bases). Germline CDR1 and CDR2: SGHRS and YFSETQ. This CDR3 has 14 amino acids. V lost 3 bases to trimming and J lost 9 bases, with 13 bases between them. CDR3 coding DNA: TGCGCCAGCAGCTCCGGGACCTGGGGTTCACCCCTCCACTTT. Its translation is CASSSGTWGSPLHF.

The V call is TRBV29-1, the J call TRBJ2-4; 7 bases align to TRBD2. CDR3 size: 11 residues. The germline V gene encodes CDR1 SQVTM and CDR2 ANQGSEA. V lost 4 bases to trimming and J lost 13 bases; unmatched junction nucleotides: 7. CDR3: CSVVVAGEQYF. The CDR3 DNA reads as TGCAGCGTTGTAGTGGCGGGAGAGCAGTACTTC.

The chain employs TRBV4-1 and TRBJ2-7; no clear D. The length of the CDR3 is 16 residues. V was trimmed by 4 bases and J by 2 bases, leaving 18 bases between them. Germline assignment: CDR1 MGHRA and CDR2 YSYEKL. In DNA, the CDR3 is TGCGCCAGCAGCCCCCGCCCTCTTCGGGCGACCTACGAGCAGTACTTC. This translates into CASSPRPLRATYEQYF.

This chain joins TRBV24-1 and TRBJ1-2; TRBD1 is a possible D gene (5 bases). Germline V gene sequence: CDR1 KGHDR, CDR2 SFDVKD. This CDR3 region has 14 residues. V shed 5 bases and J shed 6 bases, with 15 bases lying between them. CDR3 amino acids: CATSASDSMDGYTF. Written as DNA, the CDR3 is TGTGCCACCAGTGCCTCAGACAGTATGGATGGCTACACCTTC.

This CDR3 is CASSDRGVNYGYTF. For the CDR3, the DNA is TGTGCCAGCAGCGATCGTGGGGTTAACTATGGCTACACCTTC. This chain joins TRBV16 and TRBJ1-2; D is uncertain. The V end was cut by 5 bases, the J end by 1 base, with 11 bases between. CDR1 is KGHSY, CDR2 FQNENV, per germline. This CDR3 region has 14 residues.

The V and J genes are TRBV11-2 and TRBJ2-5, with a possible D match to TRBD1 (6 bases). Near its end, the DNA agrees better with TRBJ2-7, so the J call may be wrong. In germline, CDR1 is SGHAT, CDR2 FQNNGV. The CDR3 runs to 12 residues. The CDR3 sequence is CASRGALAEQYF. Here the CDR3 DNA reads TGTGCCAGCAGGGGGGCACTGGCCGAGCAGTACTTC.

The chain employs TRBV25-1 and TRBJ2-4, with TRBD1 identical over 8 bases. The CDR3 is 13 residues long. CDR1 is MGHDK, CDR2 SYGVNS, per germline. Unmatched junction bases numbered 8, after V lost 1 base and J lost 15 bases. The CDR3 DNA reads TGTGCCAGCAGTGAATTTAGTGGACAGGGTGCGTACTTC. The encoded protein is CASSEFSGQGAYF. The full variable domain, in which reference TRBV25-1 and TRBJ2-4 provide the parts outside the CDR3, is EADIYQTPRYLVIGTGKKITLECSQTMGHDKMYWYQQDPGMELHLIHYSYGVNSTEKGDLSSESTVSRIRTEHFPLTLESARPSHTSQYLCASSEFSGQGAYFGAGTRLSVL.

This clonotype was picked up one time. The chain combines TRBV6-2 or TRBV6-3 with TRBJ2-3; 10 positions match TRBD2. V lost 6 bases and J lost 3; bases outside the gene matches: 9. This CDR3 region has 16 residues. Germline CDR1 reads MNHEY; CDR2 reads SVGEGT. CDR3 region: CASRKPGLAKTDTQYF. The CDR3 DNA reads TGTGCCAGCAGAAAGCCGGGACTAGCGAAAACAGATACGCAGTATTTT.

This clonotype was detected a few times. The chain is built from TRBV28 and TRBJ2-7; 11 bases align to TRBD1. The V and J ends lost 2 bases and 2 bases, in that order; junction bases with no gene match: 11. Germline loops: CDR1 MDHEN, CDR2 SYDVKM. This CDR3 comprises 18 residues. The CDR3: CASSLKGGGQGDTYEQYF. The DNA of the CDR3 is TGTGCCAGCAGTTTAAAGGGGGGGGGACAGGGGGACACCTACGAGCAGTACTTC.